Listed below are T cell receptor beta chains from one sample, sequenced in a study of CD8+ T cells in alopecia areata. Method: immunoSEQ multiplex PCR; TCRdb's copy keeps in-frame clones and lacks some. Among fewer than 200,000 clones listed, about 63% were seen once. Specimen: CD4+ T cells sorted from blood, collected at week 0. The receptors shown here come from a human donor with alopecia areata. The CDR3 runs from the conserved cysteine through the conserved F or W. Each record gives: V gene, CDR3 length, J gene, D gene, clone size, CDR3 DNA, CDR3 protein. A D gene is named only where the DNA matches it firmly. Size is stated for part of the rows, as once, few or many counts, or as a class when the clone is expanded.

TRBV2,11,TRBJ2-5,-,-,TGTGCCAGCAGGATGGGAGAGACCCAGTACTTC,CASRMGETQYF
TRBV30,15,TRBJ1-2,TRBD1,-,TGTGCCTGGAATCGACAGGGGGCCAGGGACTATGGCTACACCTTC,CAWNRQGARDYGYTF
TRBV18,13,TRBJ1-1,-,-,TGTGCCAGCTCACCTAGGGAGAACACTGAAGCTTTCTTT,CASSPRENTEAFF
TRBV6-1,11,TRBJ2-7,-,-,TGTGCCAGCAGTGTAAGCTACGAGCAGTACTTC,CASSVSYEQYF
TRBV9,16,TRBJ1-1,TRBD1,-,TGTGCCAGCAGCCCCCGCGGACAGGGAAGGAACACTGAAGCTTTCTTT,CASSPRGQGRNTEAFF
TRBV19,16,TRBJ1-2,TRBD1,-,TGTGCCAGTAAGGGTAGAGGACAGGGCATTTTTGAGGGCTACACCTTC,CASKGRGQGIFEGYTF
TRBV5-6,11,TRBJ1-2,-,once,TGTGCCAGCAGCTTTATGGATGGCTACACCTTC,CASSFMDGYTF
TRBV5-1,14,TRBJ2-5,-,-,TGCGCCAGCAGCTTGGCCTTGGGTGGAGAGACCCAGTACTTC,CASSLALGGETQYF
TRBV4-2,15,TRBJ2-1,-,few,TGTGCCAAGGGGGGGGCTCCACCTTTCTACAATGAGCAGTTCTTC,CAKGGAPPFYNEQFF
TRBV29-1,15,TRBJ1-4,-,-,TGCAGCGTTGGAGGGCAGGGAGGAATTAATGAAAAACTGTTTTTT,CSVGGQGGINEKLFF
TRBV2,15,TRBJ2-1,TRBD1,few,TGTGCCAGCAGGGCGGACAGGGTCGGCTACAATGAGCAGTTCTTC,CASRADRVGYNEQFF
TRBV10-2,18,TRBJ1-5,-,-,TGCGCCAGCAGTGACTCACAGGTACTTGGCAGCGACAATCAGCCCCAGCATTTT,CASSDSQVLGSDNQPQHF
TRBV7-2,13,TRBJ2-7,TRBD2,-,TGTGCCAGCAGCTTAACTGGGACGGGGGGGCAGTACTTC,CASSLTGTGGQYF
TRBV30,14,TRBJ2-4,-,-,TGTGCCTGGAGTATTATGGACCTTGTGAACATTCAGTACTTC,CAWSIMDLVNIQYF
TRBV30,15,TRBJ2-5,TRBD1,-,TGTGCCTGGAGATCCGGGACAGGGTGGGGAGAGACCCAGTACTTC,CAWRSGTGWGETQYF
TRBV10-2,16,TRBJ1-1,-,-,TGCGCCAGCAGTGATAGGGTACTCGGCGGGAACACTGAAGCTTTCTTT,CASSDRVLGGNTEAFF